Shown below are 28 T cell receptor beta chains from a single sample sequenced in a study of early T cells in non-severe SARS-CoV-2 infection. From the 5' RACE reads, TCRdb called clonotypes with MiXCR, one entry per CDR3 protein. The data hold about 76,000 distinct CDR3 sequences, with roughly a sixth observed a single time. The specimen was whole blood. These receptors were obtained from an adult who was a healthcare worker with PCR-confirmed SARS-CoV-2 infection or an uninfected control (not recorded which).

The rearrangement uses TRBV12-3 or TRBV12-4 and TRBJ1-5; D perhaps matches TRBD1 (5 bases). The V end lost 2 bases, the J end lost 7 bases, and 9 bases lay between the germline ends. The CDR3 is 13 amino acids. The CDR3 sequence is CASSLFEGQPQHF. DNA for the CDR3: TGTGCCAGCAGTTTATTTGAGGGGCAGCCCCAGCATTTT.

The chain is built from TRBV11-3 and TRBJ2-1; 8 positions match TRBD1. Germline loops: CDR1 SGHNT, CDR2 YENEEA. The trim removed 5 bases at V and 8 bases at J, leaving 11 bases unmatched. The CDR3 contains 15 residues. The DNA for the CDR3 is TGTGCCAGCAGCCAAACCGGGACAGGAGACTATGAGCAGTTCTTC. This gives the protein CASSQTGTGDYEQFF.

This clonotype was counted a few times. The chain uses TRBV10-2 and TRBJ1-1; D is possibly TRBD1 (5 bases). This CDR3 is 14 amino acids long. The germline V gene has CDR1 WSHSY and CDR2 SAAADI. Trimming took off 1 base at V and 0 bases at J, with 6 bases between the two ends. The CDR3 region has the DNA TGCGCCAGCAGTGAGTACAGGATGAACACTGAAGCTTTCTTT. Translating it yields CASSEYRMNTEAFF.

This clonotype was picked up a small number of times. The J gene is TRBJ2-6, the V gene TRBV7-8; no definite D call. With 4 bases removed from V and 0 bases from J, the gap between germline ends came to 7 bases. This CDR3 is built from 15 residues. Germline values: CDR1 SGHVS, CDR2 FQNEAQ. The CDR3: CASSSWVSGANVLTF. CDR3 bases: TGTGCCAGCAGCTCCTGGGTCTCTGGGGCCAACGTCCTGACTTTC.

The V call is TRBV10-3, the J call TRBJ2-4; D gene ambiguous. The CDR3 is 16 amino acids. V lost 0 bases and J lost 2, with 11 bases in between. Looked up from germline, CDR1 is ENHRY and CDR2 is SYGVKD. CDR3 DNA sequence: TGTGCCATCAGTGAGTCCTTGGAAGGGTCCAAAAACATTCAGTACTTC. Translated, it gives CAISESLEGSKNIQYF.

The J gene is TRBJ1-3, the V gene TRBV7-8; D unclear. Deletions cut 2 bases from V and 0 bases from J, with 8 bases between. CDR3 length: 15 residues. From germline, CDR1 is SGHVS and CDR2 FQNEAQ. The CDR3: CASSLHLSSGNTIYF. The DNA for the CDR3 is TGTGCCAGCAGCTTACACCTGAGCTCTGGAAACACCATATATTTT. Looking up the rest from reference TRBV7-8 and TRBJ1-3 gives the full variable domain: GAGVSQSPRYKVAKRGQDVALRCDPISGHVSLFWYQQALGQGPEFLTYFQNEAQLDKSGLPSDRFFAERPEGSVSTLKIQRTQQEDSAVYLCASSLHLSSGNTIYFGEGSWLTVV.

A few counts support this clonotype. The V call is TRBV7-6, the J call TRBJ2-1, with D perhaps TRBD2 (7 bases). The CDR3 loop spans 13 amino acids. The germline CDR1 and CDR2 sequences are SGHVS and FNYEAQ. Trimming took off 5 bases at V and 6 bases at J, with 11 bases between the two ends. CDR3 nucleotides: TGTGCCAGCAGCCTAGGGGGGGTCAATGAGCAGTTCTTC. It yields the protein CASSLGGVNEQFF.

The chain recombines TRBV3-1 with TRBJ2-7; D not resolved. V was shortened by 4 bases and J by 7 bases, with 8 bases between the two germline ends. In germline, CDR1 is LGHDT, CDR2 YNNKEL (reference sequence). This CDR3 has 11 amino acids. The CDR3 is CASSRALEQYF. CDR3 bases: TGTGCCAGCAGCCGAGCCCTTGAGCAGTACTTC.

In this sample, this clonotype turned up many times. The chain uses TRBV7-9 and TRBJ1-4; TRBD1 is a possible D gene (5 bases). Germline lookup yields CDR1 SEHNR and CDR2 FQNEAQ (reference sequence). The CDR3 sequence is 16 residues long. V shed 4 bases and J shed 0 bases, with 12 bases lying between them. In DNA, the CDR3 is TGTGCCAGCAGCTACAGACAGTCTGCAACTAATGAAAAACTGTTTTTT. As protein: CASSYRQSATNEKLFF.

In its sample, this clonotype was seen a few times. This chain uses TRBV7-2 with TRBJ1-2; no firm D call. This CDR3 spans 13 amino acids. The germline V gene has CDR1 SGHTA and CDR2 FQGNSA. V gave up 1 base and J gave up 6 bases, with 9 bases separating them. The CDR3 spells CASSLGQANGYTF. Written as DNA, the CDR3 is TGTGCCAGCAGCTTAGGCCAGGCTAATGGCTACACCTTC.

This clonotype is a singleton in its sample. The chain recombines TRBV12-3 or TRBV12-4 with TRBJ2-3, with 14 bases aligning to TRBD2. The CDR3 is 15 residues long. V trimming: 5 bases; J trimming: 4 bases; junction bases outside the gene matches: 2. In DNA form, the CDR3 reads TGTGCCAGCAGTGGGACTAGCGGGAGATCAGATACGCAGTATTTT. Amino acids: CASSGTSGRSDTQYF.

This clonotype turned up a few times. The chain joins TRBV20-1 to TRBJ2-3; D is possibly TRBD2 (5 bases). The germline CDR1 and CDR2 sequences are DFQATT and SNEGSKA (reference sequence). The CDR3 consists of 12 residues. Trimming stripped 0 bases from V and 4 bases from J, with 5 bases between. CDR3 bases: TGCAGTGCTAGAGAGGGAGCAGATACGCAGTATTTT. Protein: CSAREGADTQYF.

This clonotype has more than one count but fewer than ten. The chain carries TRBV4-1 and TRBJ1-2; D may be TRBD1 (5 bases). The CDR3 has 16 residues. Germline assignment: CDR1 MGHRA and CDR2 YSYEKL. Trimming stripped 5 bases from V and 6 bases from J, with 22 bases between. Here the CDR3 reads CASSDRALLTGNGYTF. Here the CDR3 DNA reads TGCGCCAGCAGCGACCGAGCACTTCTTACAGGAAATGGCTACACCTTC.

CDR3: CSVGQHNEKLFF. The CDR3 region has the DNA TGCAGCGTTGGTCAGCATAATGAAAAACTGTTTTTT. This sequence joins TRBV29-1 and TRBJ1-4; D is ambiguous. The CDR3 consists of 12 residues. The germline V and J ends were trimmed by 4 bases and 4 bases, with 7 bases remaining between them. Germline lookup yields CDR1 SQVTM and CDR2 ANQGSEA.

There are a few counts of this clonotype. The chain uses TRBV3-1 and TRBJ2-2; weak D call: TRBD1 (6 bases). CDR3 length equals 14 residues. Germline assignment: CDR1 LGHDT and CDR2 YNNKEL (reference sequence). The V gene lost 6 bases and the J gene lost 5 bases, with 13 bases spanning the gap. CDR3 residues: CASRSRGSTGELFF. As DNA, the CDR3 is TGTGCCAGCAGGTCAAGGGGGAGTACCGGGGAGCTGTTTTTT.

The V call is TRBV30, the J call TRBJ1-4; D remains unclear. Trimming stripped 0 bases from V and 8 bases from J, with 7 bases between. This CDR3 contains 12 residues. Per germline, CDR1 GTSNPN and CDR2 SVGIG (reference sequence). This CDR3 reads CAWSVLDEKLFF. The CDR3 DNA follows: TGTGCCTGGAGTGTACTTGACGAAAAACTGTTTTTT.

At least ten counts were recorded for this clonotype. CDR3 sequence reads: CASSEQANEQYF. The CDR3 nucleotides are TGTGCCAGCAGTGAACAGGCCAACGAGCAGTACTTC. This chain links TRBV6-1 with TRBJ2-7; D ambiguous. This CDR3 is 12 amino acids long. From germline, CDR1 is MNHNS and CDR2 SASEGT. With 2 bases removed from V and 5 bases from J, the gap between germline ends came to 7 bases.

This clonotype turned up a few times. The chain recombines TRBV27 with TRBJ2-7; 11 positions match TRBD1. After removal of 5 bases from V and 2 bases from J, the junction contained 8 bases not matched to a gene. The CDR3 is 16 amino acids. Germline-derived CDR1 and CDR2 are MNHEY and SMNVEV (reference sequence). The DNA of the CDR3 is TGTGCCAGCAGTACCCGGGGACAGGGGGACGCCTACGAGCAGTACTTC. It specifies CASSTRGQGDAYEQYF.

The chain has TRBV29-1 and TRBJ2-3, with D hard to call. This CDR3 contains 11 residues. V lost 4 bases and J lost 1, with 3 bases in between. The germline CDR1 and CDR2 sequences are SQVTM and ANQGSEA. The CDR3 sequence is CSVAGTDTQYF. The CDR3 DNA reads TGCAGCGTTGCCGGCACAGATACGCAGTATTTT.

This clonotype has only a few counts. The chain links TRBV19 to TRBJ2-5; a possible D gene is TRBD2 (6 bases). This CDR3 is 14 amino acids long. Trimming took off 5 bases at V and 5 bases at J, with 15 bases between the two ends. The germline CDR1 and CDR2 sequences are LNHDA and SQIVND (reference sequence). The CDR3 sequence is CASSPGTGGETQYF. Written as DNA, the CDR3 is TGTGCCAGTAGTCCGGGGACTGGTGGCGAGACCCAGTACTTC.

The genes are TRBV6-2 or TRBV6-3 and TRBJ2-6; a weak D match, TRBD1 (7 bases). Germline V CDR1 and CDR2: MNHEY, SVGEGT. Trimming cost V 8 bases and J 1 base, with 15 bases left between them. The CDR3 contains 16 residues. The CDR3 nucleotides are TGTGCCAGCGGACTAAAACAGGGGTCTGGGGCCAACGTCCTGACTTTC. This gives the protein CASGLKQGSGANVLTF.

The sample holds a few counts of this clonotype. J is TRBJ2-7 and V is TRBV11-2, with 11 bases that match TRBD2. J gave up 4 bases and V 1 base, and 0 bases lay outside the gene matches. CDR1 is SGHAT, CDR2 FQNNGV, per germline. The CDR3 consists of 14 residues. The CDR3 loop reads CASSLGLAGYEQYF. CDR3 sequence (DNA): TGTGCCAGCAGCTTAGGACTAGCGGGGTACGAGCAGTACTTC.

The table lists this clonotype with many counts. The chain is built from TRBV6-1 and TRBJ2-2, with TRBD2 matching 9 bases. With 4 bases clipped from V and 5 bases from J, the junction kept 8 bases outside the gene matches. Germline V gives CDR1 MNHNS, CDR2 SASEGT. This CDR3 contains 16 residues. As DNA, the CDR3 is TGTGCCAGCAGTGTTATGGGGGGACTAGCAACCGGGGAGCTGTTTTTT. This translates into CASSVMGGLATGELFF.

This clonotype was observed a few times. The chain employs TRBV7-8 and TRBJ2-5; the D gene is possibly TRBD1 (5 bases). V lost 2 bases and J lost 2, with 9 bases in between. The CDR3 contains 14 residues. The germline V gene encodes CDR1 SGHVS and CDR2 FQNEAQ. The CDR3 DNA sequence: TGTGCCAGCAGCTTACTACAGGTACAAGAGACCCAGTACTTC. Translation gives CASSLLQVQETQYF.

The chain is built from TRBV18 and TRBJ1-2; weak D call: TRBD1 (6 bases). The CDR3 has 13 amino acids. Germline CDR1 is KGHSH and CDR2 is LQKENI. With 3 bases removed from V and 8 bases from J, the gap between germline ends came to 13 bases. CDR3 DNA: TGTGCCAGCTCACCCTCAGGGGAGGCGGGCTACACCTTC. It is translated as CASSPSGEAGYTF.

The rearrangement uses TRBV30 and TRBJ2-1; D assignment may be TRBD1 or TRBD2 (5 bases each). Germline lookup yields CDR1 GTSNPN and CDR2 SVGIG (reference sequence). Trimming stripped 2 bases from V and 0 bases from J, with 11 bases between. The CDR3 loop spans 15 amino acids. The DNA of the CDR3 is TGTGCCTGGAGTTCGGGACCCAGCTCCTACAATGAGCAGTTCTTC. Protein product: CAWSSGPSSYNEQFF.

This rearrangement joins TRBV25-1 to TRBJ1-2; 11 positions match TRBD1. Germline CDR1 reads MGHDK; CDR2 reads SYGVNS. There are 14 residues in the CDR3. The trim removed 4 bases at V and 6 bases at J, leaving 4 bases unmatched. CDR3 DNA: TGTGCCAGCAGTGGGACAGGGGGCGCCCATGGCTACACCTTC. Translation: CASSGTGGAHGYTF.

In nucleotides, the CDR3 is TGCGCCAGCAGCCAAGATAGGGCGGCCTCAGAAGGCTACACCTTC. Its protein product is CASSQDRAASEGYTF. The genes are TRBV4-3 and TRBJ1-2, with unresolved D. Germline-derived CDR1 and CDR2 are LGHNA and YSLEER. The CDR3 has 15 residues. Trimming pared 0 bases from V and 8 bases from J, leaving 16 bases between.